A single sample is the source of the 12 T cell receptor beta chains below, sequenced in a study of blood T cell repertoires in COVID-19. The protocol was immunoSEQ multiplex PCR, while the TCRdb copy is restricted to in-frame clones and leaves out a portion. The sample has about 430,000 clones, approximately 90% seen once. The source material was peripheral blood. The receptors originated from a man younger than 35 with COVID-19, enrolled during active disease.

V and J are TRBV7-2 and TRBJ2-5; 8 bases align to TRBD2. V shed 1 base, J shed 6 bases, and the junction held 7 bases outside the gene matches. This CDR3 comprises 15 residues. CDR1 and CDR2 (germline): SGHTA, FQGNSA. CDR3 sequence reads: CASSLEAGGEQTQYF. In nucleotides, the CDR3 is TGTGCCAGCAGCTTAGAAGCCGGGGGGGAACAGACCCAGTACTTC.

V gene TRBV7-9 combines with J gene TRBJ2-1; TRBD2 matches 14 bases. The CDR3 length is 16 residues. Losses at the gene ends were 2 bases for V and 7 bases for J; bases not matched to a gene: 4. In germline, CDR1 is SEHNR, CDR2 FQNEAQ (reference sequence). The CDR3 region is CASSLSGLAGVNEQFF. The CDR3 DNA reads TGTGCCAGCAGCTTATCGGGACTAGCGGGAGTGAATGAGCAGTTCTTC.

The J gene is TRBJ2-2, the V gene TRBV7-3; 10 positions match TRBD2. Germline V gene lookup returns CDR1 SGHTA and CDR2 FQGTGA. V lost 2 bases to trimming and J lost 1 base; unmatched junction nucleotides: 10. The CDR3 consists of 19 residues. The CDR3 region has the DNA TGTGCCAGCAGCTTACGCCTAGCGGGAGCCACAGGGAACACCGGGGAGCTGTTTTTT. Residues: CASSLRLAGATGNTGELFF.

The chain joins TRBV27 to TRBJ2-2, with D perhaps TRBD1 (6 bases). CDR1 is MNHEY and CDR2 is SMNVEV in the germline V gene (reference sequence). CDR3 length: 17 amino acids. Trimming pared 6 bases from V and 0 bases from J, leaving 17 bases between. The CDR3 DNA sequence: TGTGCCAGCAGGACCCGGGACATCCAAGCGAACACCGGGGAGCTGTTTTTT. This gives the protein CASRTRDIQANTGELFF.

This chain joins TRBV24-1 and TRBJ1-2; 7 nucleotides align to TRBD1. Germline CDR1 reads KGHDR; CDR2 reads SFDVKD. Losses at the gene ends were 7 bases for V and 4 bases for J; bases not matched to a gene: 8. This CDR3 has 14 residues. CDR3 sequence: CATRFRQGGYGYTF. The CDR3 DNA follows: TGTGCCACCAGATTTAGACAGGGTGGCTATGGCTACACCTTC.

Written as DNA, the CDR3 is TGTGCCAGCAGTCCCAGAGGCGTCTATGGCTACACCTTC. Translated: CASSPRGVYGYTF. The genes are TRBV6-5 and TRBJ1-2; D remains ambiguous. Germline-derived CDR1 and CDR2 are MNHEY and SVGAGI. The CDR3 is 13 residues long. V lost 5 bases, J lost 4 bases, and 11 bases lay in between.

This chain uses TRBV4-1 with TRBJ1-2; possibly TRBD1 for D (5 bases). This CDR3 has 13 residues. V lost 2 bases and J lost 5, with 9 bases in between. CDR1 is MGHRA and CDR2 is YSYEKL in the germline V gene. Written as DNA, the CDR3 is TGCGCCAGCAGCCAAACCGGGACTTATGGCTACACCTTC. It is translated as CASSQTGTYGYTF.

The count of this clone is one. The chain recombines TRBV6-5 with TRBJ2-2, with a weak D call TRBD1 (5 bases). V lost 7 bases to trimming and J lost 4 bases, with 10 bases between them. CDR1 is MNHEY and CDR2 is SVGAGI in the germline V gene. CDR3 length equals 13 residues. Here the CDR3 reads CASTDRSTGELFF. CDR3 DNA: TGTGCCAGCACCGACAGATCCACCGGGGAGCTGTTTTTT.

The chain recombines TRBV18 with TRBJ1-4; D is unclear. The CDR3 covers 14 residues. Germline V CDR1 and CDR2: KGHSH, LQKENI. V gave up 10 bases and J gave up 1 base, with 13 bases separating them. CDR3 sequence (DNA): TGTGCCACCCAATACGGCGGAACTAATGAAAAACTGTTTTTT. This sequence encodes CATQYGGTNEKLFF.

The rearrangement uses TRBV6-1 and TRBJ1-2; D is ambiguous. The CDR3 is 14 amino acids. Trimming shortened V by 2 bases and J by 6 bases, and 13 bases separated the two germline ends. The germline CDR1 and CDR2 sequences are MNHNS and SASEGT. The DNA for the CDR3 is TGTGCCAGCAGTGAAACCCCAGAGCGAGATGGCTACACCTTC. Its protein product is CASSETPERDGYTF.

V usage is TRBV6-5 and J usage is TRBJ1-6; TRBD1 is a possible D gene (6 bases). This CDR3 region has 15 residues. Per the germline V gene, CDR1 is MNHEY and CDR2 is SVGAGI. V was clipped by 7 bases and J by 14 bases, with 24 bases between them. The CDR3 sequence is CASTELQGPLRALHF. For the CDR3, the DNA is TGTGCCAGCACCGAACTCCAGGGGCCACTTAGGGCCCTCCACTTT.

The rearrangement links TRBV4-1 to TRBJ1-5; TRBD1 is a possible D gene (5 bases). The CDR3 covers 18 residues. Germline CDR1 is MGHRA and CDR2 is YSYEKL. Trimming pared 0 bases from V and 3 bases from J, leaving 18 bases between. DNA of the CDR3: TGCGCCAGCAGCCAAGAGGGGAAACTTCACGGACACAATCAGCCCCAGCATTTT. Encoded protein: CASSQEGKLHGHNQPQHF.